Here is one TCR beta chain with its context. What it binds is not known. The data stem from a study of T cells in Graves' hyperthyroidism and ophthalmopathy. V shed 0 bases and J shed 3 bases, with 8 bases lying between them. The CDR3 contains 14 residues. In germline, CDR1 is SGHAT, CDR2 FQNNGV. Template material for amplifying TCR beta CDR3 regions consisted of RNA transcripts. The study used the HTBI primer set for a first-round RT-PCR of the TCR CDR3. TCRdb used MiXCR to reprocess the multiplex PCR reads, holding one entry per CDR3 protein. Among approximately 600,000 distinct CDR3 sequences listed, roughly 15% were seen once. Study results and limitations: Separation of ophthalmopathy from stable hyperthyroidism was achieved by a 13 V-J model. In the blood, most expanded thyroid clonotypes above 0.001 appeared as well.

Disease lasting under 3 months, a NOSPECS grade of at least 4, and a Clinical Activity Score of at least 3 were features of the ophthalmopathy patients. Together with thyroid ultrasound, orbital computed tomography, serum thyroxine and TRAb, clinical symptoms were used for diagnoses. V usage is TRBV11-2 and J usage is TRBJ1-1; D not certain. The sequence came from a woman aged 40 to 50 with Graves' ophthalmopathy. Sample: blood. The CDR3 protein is CASSLDFSDTEAFF. CDR3 DNA: TGTGCCAGCAGCTTAGATTTCAGCGACACTGAAGCTTTCTTT.